This T cell receptor beta chain was sequenced for a study of blood T cell repertoires in COVID-19. CDR1 and CDR2 from the germline V gene are LGHDT and YNNKEL (reference sequence). V was shortened by 0 bases and J by 4 bases, with 10 bases between the two germline ends. The CDR3 extends over 15 amino acids. This table comes from immunoSEQ multiplex PCR, and its TCRdb copy is limited to in-frame clones, with some not included. The data contain some 340,000 clones, roughly four fifths of them singletons. The sequenced sample was PBMCs or T cells enriched from blood (not recorded which). The rearrangement uses TRBV3-1 (or the pseudogene TRBV3-2) and TRBJ2-1; D may be TRBD2 (6 bases). The source is a woman aged 45-60 years who had recovered from COVID-19. DNA of the CDR3: TGTGCCAGCAGCCAAGAATTGGAGGGTTACAATGAGCAGTTCTTC. This gives the protein CASSQELEGYNEQFF.